This T cell receptor beta chain was identified during a study of blood T cells in healthy people across ages. Study-wide results and caveats: Shifts in expanded clonotypes may have been confounded by donor CMV status, which was unknown. In older individuals, TCR beta diversity per million T cells was lower, falling roughly linearly with age.

A sample-barcoded 5' primer and a J-beta primer mix were used in a second PCR of roughly 7 to 11 cycles. Each TCR beta cDNA got a 12-nucleotide random molecular identifier. TCRdb re-called the 5' RACE reads through MiXCR, storing one row per CDR3 protein. The sample yields approximately 730,000 distinct CDR3 sequences, 40% to 65% seen once. This CDR3 contains 14 residues. The V gene's germline CDR1 is MGHRA and CDR2 YSYEKL. V lost 0 bases and J lost 5, with 10 bases in between. As regards this clonotype: What it recognizes is unknown.

The sequencing input was blood. The TCR was taken from a man older than 75 in good health. The chain recombines TRBV4-1 with TRBJ1-2; tentative D call: TRBD1 (6 bases). CDR3 amino acids: CASSQEGARYGYTF. CDR3 nucleotides: TGCGCCAGCAGCCAAGAGGGGGCTCGGTATGGCTACACCTTC.